This entry concerns a single T cell receptor (beta chain). The sample originates from a study of cytomegalovirus exposure and HLA in healthy donors. PCR involved 60 Vbeta and 13 Jbeta primers. TCRdb's copy holds only in-frame clones and misses some; the assay was immunoSEQ multiplex PCR. The sample records over 150,000 clones, 85% being singletons. V was trimmed by 1 base and J by 1 base, leaving 11 bases between them. CDR3 length equals 16 residues. The germline V gene has CDR1 SGHAT and CDR2 FQNNGV. This TCR was sampled from a boy between 2 and 10 years old in good health and CMV-seronegative. The sample was PBMCs. The V and J genes are TRBV11-2 and TRBJ1-3; D is undetermined. CDR3 sequence: CASSLGFTASGNTIYF. CDR3 nucleotide sequence: TGTGCCAGCAGCTTAGGATTCACAGCTTCTGGAAACACCATATATTTT. Filled out from reference TRBV11-2 and TRBJ1-3, the complete variable domain reads EAGVAQSPRYKIIEKRQSVAFWCNPISGHATLYWYQQILGQGPKLLIQFQNNGVVDDSQLPKDRFSAERLKGVDSTLKIQPAKLEDSAVYLCASSLGFTASGNTIYFGEGSWLTVV.